The source of this T cell receptor beta chain is a study of T-cell memory formation after mild COVID-19 (dated by TCRdb to the early 2020s). A note on the overall study: TCR sequence clusters from the two donors were largely donor specific. In a couple of donors, T-cell clones that expanded and contracted after mild COVID-19 were tracked by sequencing TCRalpha and TCRbeta repertoires over time. Two young, previously healthy adult volunteers made up the cohort, one male and one female.

Results the study describes overall, beyond this receptor: From day 15 to 85, contracting clones showed balanced CD4/CD8 phenotypes, whereas a second wave of clones that expanded from day 15 to 37 leaned towards CD4+. Some responding clones were found in pre-infection memory, which suggests that pre-existing cross-reactive memory T cells took part in the SARS-CoV-2 response. The study covered only a couple of mild cases, and larger cohorts including severe cases with pre-infection samples were considered necessary. SARS-CoV-2 specificity was not confirmed for the second-wave clones peaking on day 37. Contracting CD4+ clones were located mainly in the CM and EM memory subsets, whereas CD8+ clones were found to be enriched in EMRA.

The germline ends are 17 bases apart after V is trimmed by 6 bases and J by 5 bases. CDR1 MGHRA and CDR2 YSYEKL are derived from the germline V gene. The CDR3, cysteine through phenylalanine, is 15 amino acids long. CDR3 DNA is the only sequence kept; it has 45 bases, read in frame from the first base. The sample was run on an Illumina NovaSeq 6000. TCRalpha and TCRbeta cDNA libraries were built by 5'RACE with constant-segment primers, adding sample barcodes and unique molecular identifiers. RNA was extracted from every sample with Trizol reagent. Amplification of the libraries took two PCR steps, and the second step added a second sample barcode plus Illumina TruSeq adapters. Sequencing of libraries was performed on an Illumina NovaSeq with 2 x 150 bp paired-end reads. In the original analysis: With migec v1.2.7, reads were demultiplexed and then collapsed into UMI-guided consensus sequences. Using mixcr v2.1.11, the UMI consensuses were aligned to TRA and TRB V and J templates and assembled into clonotypes. Clonotypes were classified as expanded or contracted when called significant by both edgeR and NoisET, with noise models trained on biological replicates. For edgeR calls, a false discovery rate-adjusted p below 0.01 and a log2 fold-change threshold of 1 were applied. As an exploratory analysis of dynamics, max-normalized trajectories of the 1000 most abundant clonotypes were examined with PCA combined with hierarchical clustering. Separately sequenced CD4+ and CD8+ repertoires were used to assign the CD4 or CD8 phenotype of responding clones. The public reads were run again by TCRdb, first through fastp at Q25 and then through MiXCR, and only productive beta chains were kept. Rows are unified per CDR3 protein, each entry keeping the most common DNA and genes. The V and J calls, along with clone size, are taken from TCRdb and not from the paper's own processing. The sample yields nearly 110,000 distinct CDR3 sequences; 12% were counted once. The top ten constitute about 27% of the sample.

This clonotype was counted only a few times. Its antigen is currently not known. Base qualities are not provided; no much larger clone lies one nucleotide away. Ficoll-Paque density gradient centrifugation was the method used to isolate PBMCs. Recombination linked TRBV4-1 to TRBJ1-5; TRBD1 is a weak D gene call, 5 bases matching. Sequenced material: PBMCs or a T cell subset sorted from them (not recorded which). This receptor was obtained from an adult woman who had mild COVID-19 (a few samples of this study predate the infection). The sample titles of this study are shuffled in the database, so cell type and time point are left out; the donor was told from shared clones. The CDR3 loop reads CASRRDSGGDQPQHF. Read as DNA, the sequence is TGCGCCAGCAGACGGGACTCCGGAGGGGATCAGCCCCAGCATTTT.